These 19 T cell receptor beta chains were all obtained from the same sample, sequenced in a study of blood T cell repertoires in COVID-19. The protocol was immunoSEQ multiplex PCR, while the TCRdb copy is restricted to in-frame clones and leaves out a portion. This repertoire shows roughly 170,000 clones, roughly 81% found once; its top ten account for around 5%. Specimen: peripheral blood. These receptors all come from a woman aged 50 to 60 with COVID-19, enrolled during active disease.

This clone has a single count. The CDR3 DNA follows: TGTGCCATCAGTGAGGATAAGCGGGGGGGAACGTTCTTC. Its protein is CAISEDKRGGTFF. This chain connects TRBV10-3 to TRBJ2-1; TRBD2 matches at 10 bases. The CDR3 runs 13 residues. From germline, CDR1 is ENHRY and CDR2 SYGVKD. The V gene end was trimmed by 2 bases and the J gene end by 15 bases; junction bases not matched to a gene: 7.

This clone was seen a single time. CDR3 residues: CASSRDRVSGANVLTF. In DNA form, the CDR3 reads TGTGCCAGCAGTCGGGACAGGGTATCCGGGGCCAACGTCCTGACTTTC. The J gene is TRBJ2-6, the V gene TRBV5-4, with 9 bases identical to TRBD1. The germline V gene encodes CDR1 SGHNT and CDR2 YYREEE (reference sequence). Trimming at V came to 5 bases and at J to 4 bases, leaving 7 bases not matched to a gene. The CDR3 loop spans 16 amino acids.

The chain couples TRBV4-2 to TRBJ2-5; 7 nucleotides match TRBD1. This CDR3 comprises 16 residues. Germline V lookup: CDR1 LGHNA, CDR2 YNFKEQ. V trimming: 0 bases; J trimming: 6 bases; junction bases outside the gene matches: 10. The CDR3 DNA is TGTGCCAGCAGCCAAGATCGGACAGGCGGGCGACAGACCCAGTACTTC. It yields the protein CASSQDRTGGRQTQYF.

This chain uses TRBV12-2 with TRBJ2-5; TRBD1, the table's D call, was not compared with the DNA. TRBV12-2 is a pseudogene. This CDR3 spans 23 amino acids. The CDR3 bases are TGTGCAAGTCGCCCGGATTGCGTGAGGCCCCAGGACCCGGGACAGCCGAAACAAGAGACCCAGTACTTC. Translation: CASRPDCVRPQDPGQPKQETQYF.

DNA for the CDR3: TGCGCCAGCAGCTCCTCGGGGAAAAAACTGTTTTTT. Its protein is CASSSSGKKLFF. The V and J genes are TRBV5-1 and TRBJ1-4; D remains unclear. CDR1 is SGHRS, CDR2 YFSETQ, per germline. This CDR3 contains 12 residues. V was trimmed by 3 bases and J by 9 bases, leaving 9 bases between them.

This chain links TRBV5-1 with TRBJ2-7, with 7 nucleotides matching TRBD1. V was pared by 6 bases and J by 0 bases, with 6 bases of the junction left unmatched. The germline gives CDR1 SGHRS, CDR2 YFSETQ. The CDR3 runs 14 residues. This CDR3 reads CASTHAGGSYEQYF. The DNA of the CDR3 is TGCGCCAGCACTCACGCAGGGGGCTCCTACGAGCAGTACTTC.

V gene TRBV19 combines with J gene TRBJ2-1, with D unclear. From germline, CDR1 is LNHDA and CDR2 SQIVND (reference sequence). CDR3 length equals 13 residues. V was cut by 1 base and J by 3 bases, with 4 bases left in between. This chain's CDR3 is CASSIGLYNEQFF. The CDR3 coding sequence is TGTGCCAGTAGTATAGGACTCTACAATGAGCAGTTCTTC.

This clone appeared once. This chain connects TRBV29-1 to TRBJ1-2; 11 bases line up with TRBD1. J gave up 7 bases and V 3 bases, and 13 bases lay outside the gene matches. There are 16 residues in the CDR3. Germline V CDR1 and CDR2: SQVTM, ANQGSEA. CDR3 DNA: TGCAGCGTTGATCATTACGCTGGACAGGGGGCAGTTGGCTACACCTTC. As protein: CSVDHYAGQGAVGYTF.

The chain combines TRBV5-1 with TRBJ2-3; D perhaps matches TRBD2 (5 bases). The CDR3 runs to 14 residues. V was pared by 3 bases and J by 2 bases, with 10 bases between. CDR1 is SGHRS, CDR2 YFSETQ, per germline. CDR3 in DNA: TGCGCCAGCAGCTCTCTGACTAACACAGATACGCAGTATTTT. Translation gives CASSSLTNTDTQYF.

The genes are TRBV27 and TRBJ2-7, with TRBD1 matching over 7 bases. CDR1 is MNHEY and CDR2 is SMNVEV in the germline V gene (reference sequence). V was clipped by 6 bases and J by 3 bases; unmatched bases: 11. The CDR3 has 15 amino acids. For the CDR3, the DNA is TGTGCCAGCAGCCTCACGGGACAGCGAAACTACGAGCAGTACTTC. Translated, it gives CASSLTGQRNYEQYF.

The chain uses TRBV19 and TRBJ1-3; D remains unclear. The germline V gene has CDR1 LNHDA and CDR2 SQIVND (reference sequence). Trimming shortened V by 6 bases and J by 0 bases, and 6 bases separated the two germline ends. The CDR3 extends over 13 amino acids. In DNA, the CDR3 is TGTGCCAGTAGCCCGTACTCTGGAAACACCATATATTTT. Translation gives CASSPYSGNTIYF.

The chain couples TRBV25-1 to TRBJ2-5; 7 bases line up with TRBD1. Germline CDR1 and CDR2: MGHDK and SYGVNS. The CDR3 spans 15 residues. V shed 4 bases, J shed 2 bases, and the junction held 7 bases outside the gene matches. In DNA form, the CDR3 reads TGTGCCAGCAGTGCTTGGGACAGTCTACAAGAGACCCAGTACTTC. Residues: CASSAWDSLQETQYF.

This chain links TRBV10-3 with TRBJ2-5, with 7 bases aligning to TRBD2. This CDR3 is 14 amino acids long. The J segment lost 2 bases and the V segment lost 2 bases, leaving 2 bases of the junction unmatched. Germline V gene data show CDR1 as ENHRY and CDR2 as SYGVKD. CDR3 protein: CAISERLAQETQYF. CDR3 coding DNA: TGTGCCATCAGTGAGAGACTAGCTCAAGAGACCCAGTACTTC.

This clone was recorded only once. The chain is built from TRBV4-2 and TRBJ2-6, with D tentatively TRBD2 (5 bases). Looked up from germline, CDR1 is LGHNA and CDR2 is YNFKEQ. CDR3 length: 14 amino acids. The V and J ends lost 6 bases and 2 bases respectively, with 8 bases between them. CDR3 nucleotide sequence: TGTGCCAGCAGACGAGGGCCTGGGGCCAACGTCCTGACTTTC. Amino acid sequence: CASRRGPGANVLTF.

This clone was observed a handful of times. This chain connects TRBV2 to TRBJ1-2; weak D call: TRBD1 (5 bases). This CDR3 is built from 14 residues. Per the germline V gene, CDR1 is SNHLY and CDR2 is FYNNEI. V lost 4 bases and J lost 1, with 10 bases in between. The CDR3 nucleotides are TGTGCCAGCAGTGCCCAGGGAGGTAACTATGGCTACACCTTC. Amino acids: CASSAQGGNYGYTF.

The CDR3 sequence: CASSLGGVDYGYTF. The CDR3, as DNA: TGTGCCAGCAGTCTTGGAGGGGTGGACTATGGCTACACCTTC. The chain recombines TRBV6-2 or TRBV6-3 with TRBJ1-2, with D possibly matching TRBD1 (5 bases). CDR3 size: 14 residues. Germline lookup yields CDR1 MNHEY and CDR2 SVGEGT. Trimming took 5 bases from V and 3 from J, leaving 13 bases between them.

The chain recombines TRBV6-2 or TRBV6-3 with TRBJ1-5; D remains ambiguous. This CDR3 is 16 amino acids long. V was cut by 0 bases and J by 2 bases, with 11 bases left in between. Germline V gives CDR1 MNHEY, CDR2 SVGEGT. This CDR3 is CASSYSVGVGNQPQHF. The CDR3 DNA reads TGTGCCAGCAGTTACTCGGTCGGTGTGGGCAATCAGCCCCAGCATTTT.

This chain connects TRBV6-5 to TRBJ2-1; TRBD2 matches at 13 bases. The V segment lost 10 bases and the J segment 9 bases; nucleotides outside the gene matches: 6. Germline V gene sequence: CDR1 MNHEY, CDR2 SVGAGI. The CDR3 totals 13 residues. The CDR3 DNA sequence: TGTGCCACCATGGGACTAGCGGGGACTGAGCAGTTCTTC. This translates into CATMGLAGTEQFF.

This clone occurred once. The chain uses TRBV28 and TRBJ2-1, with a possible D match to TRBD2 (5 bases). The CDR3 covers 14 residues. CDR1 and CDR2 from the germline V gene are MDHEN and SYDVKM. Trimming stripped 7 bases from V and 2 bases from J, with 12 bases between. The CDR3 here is CASNPGETYNEQFF. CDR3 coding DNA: TGTGCCAGCAATCCCGGGGAGACCTACAATGAGCAGTTCTTC.